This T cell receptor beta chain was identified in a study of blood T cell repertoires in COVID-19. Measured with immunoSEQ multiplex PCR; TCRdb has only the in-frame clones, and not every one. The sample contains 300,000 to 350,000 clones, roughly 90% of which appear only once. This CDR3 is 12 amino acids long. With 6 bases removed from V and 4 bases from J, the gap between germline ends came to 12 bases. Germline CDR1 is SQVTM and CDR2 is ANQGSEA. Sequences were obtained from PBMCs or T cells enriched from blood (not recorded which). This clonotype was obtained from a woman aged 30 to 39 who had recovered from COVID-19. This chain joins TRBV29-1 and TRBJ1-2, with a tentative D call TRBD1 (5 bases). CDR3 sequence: CSVDRDFYGYTF. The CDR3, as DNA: TGCAGCGTCGACCGGGACTTCTATGGCTACACCTTC.